The clone carrying this TCR beta chain turned up a few times. Its specificity is not known. Trimming pared 6 bases from V and 0 bases from J, leaving 3 bases between. This CDR3 comprises 13 residues. Germline V gene sequence: CDR1 MNHEY, CDR2 SVGAGI. The data were taken from a study of OX40 agonist ivuxolimab in advanced cancers. About the research overall: One hepatocellular carcinoma and two cutaneous melanoma patients partially responded.

Here immunoSEQ multiplex PCR was the method, and the copy in TCRdb shows in-frame clones only, minus some. The sample has about 77,000 clones; 94% are singletons. Study-wide results and caveats: Doses of 0.1 to 3.0 mg/kg were accompanied by clonal expansion of CD4+ and CD8+ blood T cells by week 6. In a subset of nonresponders, normalized T-cell clonal expansion was also low. It was not determined which antigens were specifically recognized by the peripheral T cells that had undergone clonal expansion.

The chain recombines TRBV6-5 with TRBJ1-6; D is uncertain. The TCR comes from an adult with an advanced solid tumor such as melanoma, head and neck, liver or kidney cancer. The source was CD4+ or CD8+ T cells sorted from blood, collected in a trial of the OX40 agonist ivuxolimab. DNA of the CDR3: TGTGCCAGCAGGGGCTCCTATAATTCACCCCTCCACTTT. Its translation: CASRGSYNSPLHF.